The T cell receptor beta chain described here comes from a study of CD8+CD57+ T cells in acquired aplastic anemia. As for this clonotype: Its antigen is currently unknown.

V was pared by 0 bases and J by 6 bases, with 11 bases between. This CDR3 has 13 amino acids. CDR1 is DFQATT, CDR2 SNEGSKA, per germline (reference sequence). For CDR3 and TCR beta VDJ profiling, genomic DNA was the template used. TCRdb re-called the reads with MiXCR, one entry per CDR3 protein. Of a few hundred thousand distinct CDR3 sequences detected, 65% to 75% appear once; the ten largest clones hold 4%. Whole-study results and caveats: Significance was not reached for CD8+ Simpson's diversity between patients and controls.

This chain uses TRBV20-1 with TRBJ1-2, with D tentatively TRBD1 (6 bases). The clonotype comes from a human donor in good health, serving as a control. The specimen sequenced was sorted CD4+, CD8+, or CD8+CD57+ T cells (not recorded which) from PBMCs. The DNA of the CDR3 is TGCAGTGCTAGAGAGAAACACAGGGATGGCTACACCTTC. This gives the protein CSAREKHRDGYTF.